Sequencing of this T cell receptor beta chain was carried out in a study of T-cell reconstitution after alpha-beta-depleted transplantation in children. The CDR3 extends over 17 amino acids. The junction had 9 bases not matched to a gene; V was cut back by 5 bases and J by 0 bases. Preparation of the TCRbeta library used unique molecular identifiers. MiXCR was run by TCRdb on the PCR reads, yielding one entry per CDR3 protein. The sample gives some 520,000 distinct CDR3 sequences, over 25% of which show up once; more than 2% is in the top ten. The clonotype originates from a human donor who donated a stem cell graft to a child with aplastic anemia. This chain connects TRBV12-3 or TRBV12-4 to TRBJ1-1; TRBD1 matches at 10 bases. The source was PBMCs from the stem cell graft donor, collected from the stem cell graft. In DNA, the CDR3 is TGTGCCAGCAGTCATGCCGGGACAGGGGCACTGAACACTGAAGCTTTCTTT. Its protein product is CASSHAGTGALNTEAFF.